A selection of T cell receptor beta chains follows, all from one sample in a study of response to subunit inactivated influenza vaccine. MiXCR, run by TCRdb on the RT-PCR reads, gives a single entry per CDR3 protein. Of 490,000 or so distinct CDR3 sequences in the sample, approximately 7.6% were seen once. The source material was PBMCs from blood, sampled around 25 months after vaccination. These receptors were collected from a man aged 45 to 70 who received an inactivated influenza vaccine. The conserved cysteine and the conserved F or W are not part of the CDR3 here.

j_call v_call cdr3_length cdr3_aa
TRBJ1-4 TRBV6-1 14 ASRRPGAADREKLF
TRBJ2-2 TRBV2 12 ASSALGGSGELF
TRBJ2-7 TRBV13 14 ASSFGLAGASYEQY
TRBJ2-1 TRBV20-1 12 SAGDRGVYNEQF
TRBJ2-1 TRBV4-2 11 ASRRRAGEDQF
TRBJ2-3 TRBV27 12 ASSLSSGRARQY
TRBJ2-1 TRBV4-3 14 ASSQDRRGGYNEQF
TRBJ2-3 TRBV18 13 ASSPTSGSTDTQY
TRBJ2-2 TRBV5-1 11 ASSLNLLGELF
TRBJ2-7 TRBV10-3 13 AISDLPGGPYEQY
TRBJ2-7 TRBV5-1 11 ASSLAYAYEQY
TRBJ2-2 TRBV5-1 12 ASSTGENTGELF
TRBJ1-2 TRBV4-2 12 ASSQEGPDYGYT
TRBJ2-7 TRBV20-1 11 SALWDSHYEQY
TRBJ2-1 TRBV11-3 14 ASSHTPLAGGGEQF
TRBJ1-2 TRBV7-2 11 ASSPIGSYGYT
TRBJ1-2 TRBV7-9 10 ASSLQGLSYT
TRBJ2-1 TRBV24-1 12 ATSGLAAYNEQF
TRBJ1-5 TRBV20-1 12 SAGRGSSNQPQH
TRBJ2-5 TRBV15 13 ATSRDVEPKETQY
TRBJ2-7 TRBV18 11 ASSLDRVHEQY
TRBJ1-1 TRBV5-5 14 ASSLAGSGFNTEAF
TRBJ2-5 TRBV7-9 14 ASSSTSGGFQETQY
TRBJ2-1 TRBV6-1 11 ASSPRQGSEQF
TRBJ2-7 TRBV27 15 ASSLQGHPSSSYEQY
TRBJ2-7 TRBV20-1 11 SGLRTGSYEQY
TRBJ1-2 TRBV7-2 12 ASSHLDRGRGYT
TRBJ2-5 TRBV20-1 11 SATVGGEETQY
TRBJ1-4 TRBV10-3 15 AISESYRERTNEKLF
TRBJ1-1 TRBV5-6 11 ASNKHGGGPPF
TRBJ2-7 TRBV7-2 12 ASSLAHPSYEQY
TRBJ1-4 TRBV28 15 ASRNVGGRGNNEKLF
TRBJ2-5 TRBV5-1 13 ASSSGQGRLGTQY
TRBJ1-1 TRBV28 12 ASSHGQGSPEAF
TRBJ1-3 TRBV20-1 13 SARERRTVRDTIY
TRBJ2-1 TRBV5-1 14 ASMVAPQGGRGEQF
TRBJ1-2 TRBV7-8 13 ASSLTVIGLYGYT
TRBJ1-2 TRBV12-3/TRBV12-4 11 ASSLGSSVGYT
TRBJ1-5 TRBV10-3 11 AISDLSDQPQH
TRBJ1-5 TRBV6-2/TRBV6-3 10 ASSYGGQPQH
TRBJ2-1 TRBV20-1 14 SARDPSGRGYNEQF
TRBJ1-2 TRBV20-1 10 SASIMNYGYT
TRBJ1-2 TRBV4-2 14 ASSQDGASLGYGYT
TRBJ2-5 TRBV5-1 12 ASSIPGTEETQY
TRBJ1-1 TRBV20-1 10 SAKDGNTEAF
TRBJ2-7 TRBV12-3/TRBV12-4 14 ASSLRNGQGTYEQY
TRBJ2-3 TRBV7-7 13 ASSSGLAGWYTQY
TRBJ2-7 TRBV12-3/TRBV12-4 10 ASSFRRNEQY
TRBJ2-6 TRBV24-1 13 ATSDPSGGANVLT
TRBJ2-1 TRBV5-1 16 ASSIGLAVQGVYNEQF
TRBJ1-5 TRBV20-1 12 SASSGSGDQPQH
TRBJ1-5 TRBV7-2 14 ASSVNRGGSNQPQH
TRBJ1-6 TRBV5-1 11 ASRLADGSPLH
TRBJ2-2 TRBV6-5 13 ASSYTAAGGGELF
TRBJ1-5 TRBV12-3/TRBV12-4 13 ASSFYRDFPQPQH
TRBJ1-3 TRBV12-3/TRBV12-4 13 ASSTSLTSGNTIY
TRBJ2-5 TRBV20-1 11 SAHSGRQETQY
TRBJ2-7 TRBV7-2 13 ASSIQTGGDYEQY
TRBJ2-3 TRBV5-1 12 ASSKDGTGDTQY